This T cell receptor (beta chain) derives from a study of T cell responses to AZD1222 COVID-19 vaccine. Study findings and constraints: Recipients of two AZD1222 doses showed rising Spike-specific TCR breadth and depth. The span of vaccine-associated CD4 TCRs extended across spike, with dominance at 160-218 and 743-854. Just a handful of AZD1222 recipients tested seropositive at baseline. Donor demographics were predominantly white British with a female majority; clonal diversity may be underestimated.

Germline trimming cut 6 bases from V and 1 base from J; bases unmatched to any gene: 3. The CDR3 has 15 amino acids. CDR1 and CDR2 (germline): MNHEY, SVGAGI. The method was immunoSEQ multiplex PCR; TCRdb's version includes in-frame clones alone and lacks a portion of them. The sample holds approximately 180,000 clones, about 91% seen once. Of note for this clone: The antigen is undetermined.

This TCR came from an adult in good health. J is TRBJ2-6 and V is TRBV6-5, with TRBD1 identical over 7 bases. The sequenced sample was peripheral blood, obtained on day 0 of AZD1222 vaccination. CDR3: CASRETGSGANVLTF. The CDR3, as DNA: TGTGCCAGCAGGGAGACAGGGTCTGGGGCCAACGTCCTGACTTTC.